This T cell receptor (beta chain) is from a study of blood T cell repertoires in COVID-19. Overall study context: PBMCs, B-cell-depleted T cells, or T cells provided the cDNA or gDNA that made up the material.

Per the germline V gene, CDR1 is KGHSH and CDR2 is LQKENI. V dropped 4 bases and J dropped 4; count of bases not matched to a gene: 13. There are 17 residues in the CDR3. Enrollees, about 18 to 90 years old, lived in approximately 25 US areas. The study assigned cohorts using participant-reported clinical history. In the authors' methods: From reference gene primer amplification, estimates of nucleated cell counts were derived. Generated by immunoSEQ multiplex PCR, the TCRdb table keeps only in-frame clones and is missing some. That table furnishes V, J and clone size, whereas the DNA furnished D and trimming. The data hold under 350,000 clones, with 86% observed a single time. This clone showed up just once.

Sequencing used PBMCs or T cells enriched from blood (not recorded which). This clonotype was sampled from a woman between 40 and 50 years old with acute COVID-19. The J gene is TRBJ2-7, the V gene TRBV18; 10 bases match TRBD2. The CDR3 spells CASSLPPGLAFQYEQYF. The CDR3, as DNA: TGTGCCAGCTCACTACCCCCGGGACTAGCGTTCCAGTACGAGCAGTACTTC. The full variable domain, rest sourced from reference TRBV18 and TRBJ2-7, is NAGVMQNPRHLVRRRGQEARLRCSPMKGHSHVYWYRQLPEEGLKFMVYLQKENIIDESGMPKERFSAEFPKEGPSILRIQQVVRGDSAAYFCASSLPPGLAFQYEQYFGPGTRLTVT.